The 15 T cell receptor beta chains presented below share a single source sample, sequenced in a study of T cell responses to AZD1222 COVID-19 vaccine. Assay: immunoSEQ multiplex PCR; the TCRdb copy retains only in-frame clones and omits some. The sample consists of about 99,000 clones, more than 80% of them appearing once. The material was peripheral blood, obtained on day 0 of AZD1222 vaccination. The receptors originated from an adult in good health.

The count of this clone is one. The chain carries TRBV5-4 and TRBJ1-3; tentatively, D is TRBD1 (5 bases). CDR1 SGHNT and CDR2 YYREEE come from the germline V gene (reference sequence). The CDR3 sequence is 13 residues long. The V gene lost 4 bases and the J gene lost 6 bases, with 11 bases spanning the gap. CDR3 residues: CASSSLQENTIYF. CDR3 sequence (DNA): TGTGCCAGCAGCAGCCTACAGGAAAACACCATATATTTT. The variable domain in full, with the rest retrieved from reference TRBV5-4 and TRBJ1-3, is ETGVTQSPTHLIKTRGQQVTLRCSSQSGHNTVSWYQQALGQGPQFIFQYYREEENGRGNFPPRFSGLQFPNYSSELNVNALELDDSALYLCASSSLQENTIYFGEGSWLTVV.

This chain links TRBV6-2 or TRBV6-3 with TRBJ2-7; TRBD2 matches 9 bases. V trimming: 4 bases; J trimming: 6 bases; junction bases outside the gene matches: 10. Looked up from germline, CDR1 is MNHEY and CDR2 is SVGEGT. CDR3 size: 15 residues. The CDR3 protein is CASSLTAGGLGEQYF. CDR3 DNA: TGTGCCAGCAGTTTAACCGCGGGGGGGCTTGGCGAGCAGTACTTC.

This chain connects TRBV30 to TRBJ2-1, with D tentatively TRBD2 (6 bases). Germline V lookup: CDR1 GTSNPN, CDR2 SVGIG (reference sequence). V lost 6 bases to trimming and J lost 5 bases, with 17 bases between them. The CDR3 loop spans 14 amino acids. For the CDR3, the DNA is TGTGCCTGTCTACGGAGGGGTCCAAACAATGAGCAGTTCTTC. Its translation: CACLRRGPNNEQFF.

J is TRBJ2-7 and V is TRBV30; no reliable D call. This CDR3 region has 12 residues. Germline V gene sequence: CDR1 GTSNPN, CDR2 SVGIG (reference sequence). The V gene lost 3 bases and the J gene lost 2 bases, with 8 bases spanning the gap. Written as DNA, the CDR3 is TGTGCCTGGAGCTTCGTGACCTACGAGCAGTACTTC. The encoded protein is CAWSFVTYEQYF.

This rearrangement joins TRBV19 to TRBJ2-3; 11 bases are shared with TRBD2. The CDR3 is made up of 21 amino acids. Germline V gene data show CDR1 as LNHDA and CDR2 as SQIVND (reference sequence). After removal of 6 bases from V and 2 bases from J, the junction contained 22 bases not matched to a gene. CDR3 sequence: CASRAGRGPTLAGAATDTQYF. The CDR3 DNA is TGTGCCAGTAGGGCAGGTCGCGGCCCTACACTAGCGGGAGCAGCCACAGATACGCAGTATTTT.

The chain couples TRBV7-2 to TRBJ1-1; unclear D gene. V lost 4 bases to trimming and J lost 0 bases, with 9 bases between them. The germline V gene has CDR1 SGHTA and CDR2 FQGNSA. The CDR3 covers 14 residues. CDR3 loop: CASSSGLLNTEAFF. CDR3 in DNA: TGTGCCAGCAGCTCAGGACTCTTGAACACTGAAGCTTTCTTT.

The chain combines TRBV21-1 with TRBJ2-7; the D call of TRBD1 is as the table states it, not checked on the DNA. TRBV21-1 is given as a pseudogene. This CDR3 spans 16 amino acids. The CDR3 here is CASRGQSGTGSFRLYF. The CDR3 coding sequence is TGTGCCAGCCGAGGACAATCCGGGACAGGGTCCTTTCGTTTGTACTTC.

This chain links TRBV28 with TRBJ2-1; TRBD2 is a possible D gene (6 bases). Per germline, CDR1 MDHEN and CDR2 SYDVKM. V dropped 4 bases and J dropped 0 bases, with 19 bases sitting between them. This CDR3 spans 18 amino acids. CDR3 region: CASSYGGLFTSSYNEQFF. The CDR3 nucleotides read TGTGCCAGCAGTTATGGGGGACTTTTCACAAGCTCCTACAATGAGCAGTTCTTC.

The chain is built from TRBV5-1 and TRBJ2-7; D is unresolved. V lost 0 bases and J lost 2, with 12 bases in between. Germline CDR1 and CDR2: SGHRS and YFSETQ. CDR3 length equals 15 residues. The CDR3 sequence: CASSLVVAATYEQYF. The CDR3 DNA is TGCGCCAGCAGCTTGGTCGTTGCAGCAACCTACGAGCAGTACTTC. The complete variable domain, with remaining parts taken from reference TRBV5-1 and TRBJ2-7, reads KAGVTQTPRYLIKTRGQQVTLSCSPISGHRSVSWYQQTPGQGLQFLFEYFSETQRNKGNFPGRFSGRQFSNSRSEMNVSTLELGDSALYLCASSLVVAATYEQYFGPGTRLTVT.

V and J are TRBV5-1 and TRBJ2-2, with 7 bases aligning to TRBD1. This CDR3 region has 14 residues. After removal of 3 bases from V and 6 bases from J, the junction contained 5 bases not matched to a gene. Germline-derived CDR1 and CDR2 are SGHRS and YFSETQ. CDR3 region: CASSSQTGSGELFF. In DNA form, the CDR3 reads TGCGCCAGCAGCTCGCAGACAGGGTCCGGGGAGCTGTTTTTT.

The chain is built from TRBV3-1 (or the pseudogene TRBV3-2) and TRBJ1-2, with D perhaps matching TRBD1 (6 bases). The CDR3 runs to 14 residues. Germline V lookup: CDR1 LGHDT, CDR2 YNNKEL (reference sequence). With 0 bases removed from V and 4 bases from J, the gap between germline ends came to 9 bases. CDR3 amino acids: CASSQDSRGYGYTF. The CDR3 nucleotides read TGTGCCAGCAGCCAAGATTCCAGGGGCTATGGCTACACCTTC.

V usage is TRBV2 and J usage is TRBJ2-3; TRBD1 matches 8 bases. The CDR3 length is 14 residues. Germline V gives CDR1 SNHLY, CDR2 FYNNEI. V lost 6 bases to trimming and J lost 3 bases; unmatched junction nucleotides: 5. The CDR3: CASSRDRGTDTQYF. Here the CDR3 DNA reads TGTGCCAGCAGCCGAGACAGGGGAACAGATACGCAGTATTTT.

This clone turned up a few times. The chain employs TRBV7-3 and TRBJ2-2; D not certain. Germline assignment: CDR1 SGHTA and CDR2 FQGTGA. Trimming took 4 bases from V and 4 from J, leaving 7 bases between them. The CDR3 has 13 amino acids. CDR3 protein: CASSSLGTGELFF. The CDR3 region has the DNA TGTGCCAGCAGCTCCTTGGGCACCGGGGAGCTGTTTTTT.

The gene calls are TRBV5-4 and TRBJ1-3, with a weak D call TRBD1 (5 bases). The CDR3 extends over 15 amino acids. The ends were cut back, 5 bases at V and 4 bases at J, with 16 bases in the middle. CDR1 and CDR2 (germline): SGHNT, YYREEE (reference sequence). The CDR3 reads CASSPSRGSGNTIYF. The CDR3 bases are TGTGCCAGCAGTCCAAGCCGGGGCTCAGGAAACACCATATATTTT.

The chain is built from TRBV21-1 and TRBJ2-3; the DNA was not compared with TRBD2, the D call given in the table. TRBV21-1 is tagged as a pseudogene. The CDR3 is made up of 11 amino acids. CDR3 protein: CASISPDTQYF. The CDR3 DNA follows: TGTGCCAGCATTTCTCCGGATACGCAGTATTTT.